The 22 T cell receptor beta chains listed next were all sequenced from one sample in a study of beta chain features in type 1 diabetes. Expressed TCRB transcripts were sequenced because the entire RNA isolate underwent reverse transcription. Sequenced by immunoSEQ multiplex PCR; TCRdb stores in-frame clones only, minus some. The sample lists about 150,000 clones, roughly 11% occurring once. The sample taken for sequencing was central memory CD4+ T cells from blood. The receptors were gathered from a man younger than 35 in good health.

This clone was counted only a few times. The chain carries TRBV11-1 and TRBJ2-4; no clear D. Trimming removed 4 bases from V and 8 bases from J, with 12 bases in between. The CDR3 contains 13 residues. In germline, CDR1 is SGHAT, CDR2 FQDESV (reference sequence). The DNA for the CDR3 is TGTGCCAGCAGCTCCGGACCAAGAGACATTCAGTACTTC. Translation gives CASSSGPRDIQYF.

This clone turned up a few times. The chain couples TRBV11-3 to TRBJ1-1; D may be TRBD1 (5 bases). This CDR3 region has 14 residues. The ends were cut back, 3 bases at V and 1 base at J, with 9 bases in the middle. The germline V gene encodes CDR1 SGHNT and CDR2 YENEEA. CDR3 nucleotides: TGTGCCAGCAGCTTTCAGGGATCGAACACTGAAGCTTTCTTT. Residues: CASSFQGSNTEAFF.

In its sample, this clone was seen a few times. CDR3 DNA sequence: TGTGCCAGCAGCTTTACAGGGAGCGAGCAGTTCTTC. Translating it yields CASSFTGSEQFF. This chain connects TRBV6-1 to TRBJ2-1; tentative D call: TRBD1 (6 bases). V lost 6 bases, J lost 10 bases, and 13 bases lay in between. The CDR3 covers 12 residues. Germline loops: CDR1 MNHNS, CDR2 SASEGT.

This sequence joins TRBV13 and TRBJ2-7; 9 bases are shared with TRBD2. Germline V CDR1 and CDR2: PRHDT, FYEKMQ (reference sequence). V dropped 6 bases and J dropped 3; count of bases not matched to a gene: 15. The length of the CDR3 is 17 residues. DNA of the CDR3: TGTGCCAGCAGACGTAGCGGGGGCCCGTCGGCTGTCTACGAGCAGTACTTC. This codes for CASRRSGGPSAVYEQYF.

This chain joins TRBV7-2 and TRBJ1-1; possibly TRBD1 for D (5 bases). The CDR3 contains 11 residues. V dropped 3 bases and J dropped 11 bases, with 10 bases sitting between them. CDR1 and CDR2 (germline): SGHTA, FQGNSA. Here the CDR3 reads CASSFGGPAFF. CDR3 nucleotides: TGTGCCAGCAGCTTCGGGGGTCCGGCTTTCTTT.

V gene TRBV7-8 combines with J gene TRBJ1-6, with D unresolved. The CDR3 spans 16 residues. Between the trimmed V and J ends, which lost 3 bases and 3 bases, there was a span of 12 bases. Germline V gives CDR1 SGHVS, CDR2 FQNEAQ. CDR3: CASSLGLSRYNSPLHF. Here the CDR3 DNA reads TGTGCCAGCAGCTTGGGGTTAAGCCGCTATAATTCACCCCTCCACTTT.

This clone occurred many times. The sample has other DNA sequences that encode this CDR3 too. V usage is TRBV7-2 and J usage is TRBJ2-6, with D perhaps given as TRBD1 or TRBD2 (5 bases each). V was pared by 4 bases and J by 3 bases, with 13 bases between. Germline CDR1 and CDR2: SGHTA and FQGNSA. This CDR3 has 16 amino acids. CDR3 coding DNA: TGTGCCAGCAGCTCCCCCCCGGGGCTTGGGGCCAACGTCCTGACTTTC. Its protein product is CASSSPPGLGANVLTF.

V and J are TRBV9 and TRBJ2-3, with D maybe TRBD1 (5 bases). Germline CDR1 is SGDLS and CDR2 is YYNGEE. This CDR3 region has 14 residues. The V end lost 4 bases, the J end lost 6 bases, and 15 bases lay between the germline ends. CDR3 DNA sequence: TGTGCCAGCAGCCCCTTGGGCAGGGCCGATACGCAGTATTTT. It is translated as CASSPLGRADTQYF.

The chain joins TRBV15 to TRBJ2-1; perhaps TRBD2 as D (6 bases). CDR1 is LNHNV and CDR2 is YYDKDF in the germline V gene (reference sequence). CDR3 size: 16 residues. V was clipped by 0 bases and J by 5 bases, with 14 bases between them. The CDR3: CATSRDRREVNNEQFF. CDR3 sequence (DNA): TGTGCCACCAGCAGAGATCGGAGGGAGGTGAACAATGAGCAGTTCTTC. Variable domain in full (rest from reference TRBV15 and TRBJ2-1): DAMVIQNPRYQVTQFGKPVTLSCSQTLNHNVMYWYQQKSSQAPKLLFHYYDKDFNNEADTPDNFQSRRPNTSFCFLDIRSPGLGDTAMYLCATSRDRREVNNEQFFGPGTRLTVL.

The gene calls are TRBV7-3 and TRBJ2-1, with TRBD1 matching 9 bases. The V gene end was trimmed by 4 bases and the J gene end by 1 base; junction bases not matched to a gene: 2. This CDR3 is 15 amino acids long. The germline V gene encodes CDR1 SGHTA and CDR2 FQGTGA. CDR3 sequence (DNA): TGTGCCAGCAGCTCGGACAGGGGATCCTACAATGAGCAGTTCTTC. It specifies CASSSDRGSYNEQFF.

A few counts support this clone. The chain carries TRBV4-3 and TRBJ1-2, with 9 bases lining up with TRBD1. The CDR3 length is 14 residues. CDR1 and CDR2 from the germline V gene are LGHNA and YSLEER. V was pared by 8 bases and J by 3 bases, with 7 bases of the junction left unmatched. This CDR3 reads CASGTGNTYYGYTF. For the CDR3, the DNA is TGCGCCAGCGGGACAGGGAACACCTACTATGGCTACACCTTC.

The chain uses TRBV7-2 and TRBJ2-3; D is ambiguous. The CDR3 contains 12 residues. The V end was cut by 3 bases, the J end by 2 bases, with 3 bases between. Germline V gene data show CDR1 as SGHTA and CDR2 as FQGNSA. The CDR3 region has the DNA TGTGCCAGCAGCTTCTACACAGATACGCAGTATTTT. It codes for CASSFYTDTQYF.

The V call is TRBV27, the J call TRBJ1-2; 8 bases line up with TRBD1. CDR1 is MNHEY, CDR2 SMNVEV, per germline (reference sequence). Trimming cost V 3 bases and J 4 bases; bases outside gene matches: 16. CDR3 length: 18 amino acids. The CDR3 sequence is CASSFLDRESLIRYGYTF. DNA for the CDR3: TGTGCCAGCAGTTTCCTGGACAGGGAATCCCTGATTCGCTATGGCTACACCTTC.

The CDR3 loop reads CASSLQGAGTDTQYF. The DNA of the CDR3 is TGTGCCAGCAGCCTACAGGGGGCTGGGACAGATACGCAGTATTTT. The rearrangement links TRBV28 to TRBJ2-3, with TRBD1 matching 9 bases. Germline V gene data show CDR1 as MDHEN and CDR2 as SYDVKM. The CDR3 consists of 15 residues. Trimming took 6 bases from V and 3 from J; bases not matched to a gene: 7. Supplemented by reference TRBV28 and TRBJ2-3, the full variable domain reads DVKVTQSSRYLVKRTGEKVFLECVQDMDHENMFWYRQDPGLGLRLIYFSYDVKMKEKGDIPEGYSVSREKKERFSLILESASTNQTSMYLCASSLQGAGTDTQYFGPGTRLTVL.

This clone appeared a few times. The chain carries TRBV5-4 and TRBJ1-2, with TRBD1 identical over 9 bases. This CDR3 region has 17 residues. The germline V gene has CDR1 SGHNT and CDR2 YYREEE (reference sequence). Germline trimming cut 4 bases from V and 3 bases from J; bases unmatched to any gene: 13. The CDR3 region is CASSRGNRGQRDYGYTF. CDR3 in DNA: TGTGCCAGCAGCCGGGGGAACAGGGGGCAGAGGGACTATGGCTACACCTTC.

This clone was seen many times. The rearrangement joins TRBV27 to TRBJ2-1; D call uncertain. V lost 5 bases, J lost 7 bases, and 6 bases lay in between. CDR1 and CDR2 from the germline V gene are MNHEY and SMNVEV (reference sequence). The CDR3 is 11 residues long. This CDR3 reads CASSAVNEQFF. The CDR3 DNA is TGTGCCAGCAGTGCAGTGAATGAGCAGTTCTTC.

The chain uses TRBV28 and TRBJ1-2; perhaps TRBD1 as D (6 bases). The V gene lost 8 bases and the J gene lost 2 bases, with 9 bases spanning the gap. CDR1 is MDHEN, CDR2 SYDVKM, per germline. This CDR3 spans 12 amino acids. The CDR3 spells CASGQRNYGYTF. The CDR3 DNA reads TGTGCCAGCGGACAGAGAAACTATGGCTACACCTTC.

At least ten counts were recorded for this clone. This chain links TRBV21-1 with TRBJ1-4. TRBV21-1 is listed as a pseudogene. The CDR3 has 17 amino acids. CDR3 protein: CASSRVPGPDHAEKLFF. The DNA of the CDR3 is TGTGCCAGCAGCAGGGTCCCGGGACCGGACCACGCTGAAAAACTGTTTTTT.

This clone came up a few times. The chain couples TRBV29-1 to TRBJ2-5; unclear D gene. Germline V gene data show CDR1 as SQVTM and CDR2 as ANQGSEA. Trimming removed 4 bases at V and 3 bases at J, with 12 bases between. The CDR3 spans 13 residues. The CDR3 DNA is TGCAGCGTTGGCAAAAGTAAAGAAGAGACCCAGTACTTC. Translating gives CSVGKSKEETQYF.

This clone occurred once. This rearrangement joins TRBV30 to TRBJ1-2; 7 bases agree with TRBD1. Losses at the gene ends were 2 bases for V and 4 bases for J; bases not matched to a gene: 4. This CDR3 has 13 residues. The germline gives CDR1 GTSNPN, CDR2 SVGIG (reference sequence). The CDR3: CAWSLQGIYGYTF. The CDR3 bases are TGTGCCTGGAGTCTACAGGGGATCTATGGCTACACCTTC.

The sample holds a few counts of this clone. This sequence joins TRBV30 and TRBJ2-5; TRBD1 matches at 8 bases. The CDR3 extends over 11 amino acids. Germline CDR1 GTSNPN, CDR2 SVGIG (reference sequence). Germline trimming cut 8 bases from V and 7 bases from J; bases unmatched to any gene: 6. The chain's CDR3 is CAGQGRATQYF. Here the CDR3 DNA reads TGTGCCGGACAGGGTCGGGCGACCCAGTACTTC.

The chain is built from TRBV7-9 and TRBJ1-1, with TRBD1 as a possible D gene (5 bases). Trimming left V 4 bases short and J 8 bases short, with 14 bases between. The germline V gene encodes CDR1 SEHNR and CDR2 FQNEAQ (reference sequence). The CDR3 has 13 amino acids. CDR3 DNA: TGTGCCAGCAGCTATTATGGGACGGTCGAAGCTTTCTTT. This codes for CASSYYGTVEAFF.